The 2 T cell receptor beta chains listed next were all sequenced from one sample in a study of T cells after yellow fever vaccination. A single record per CDR3 protein comes from TCRdb applying MiXCR to the 5' RACE reads. The data show 140,000 to 150,000 distinct CDR3 sequences, 6.6% seen once. The material sequenced was CD4+ T cells sorted from PBMCs, taken 10 days after the yellow fever booster vaccination. Receptors originate from a man aged 30-40 years who received the YFV17D yellow fever vaccine.

This clonotype has ten or more counts. The chain employs TRBV7-8 and TRBJ1-2; TRBD1 is a possible D gene (5 bases). Trimming removed 2 bases at V and 6 bases at J, with 13 bases between. The CDR3 totals 14 residues. The germline V gene has CDR1 SGHVS and CDR2 FQNEAQ. The CDR3 here is CASSLSAGANGYTF. CDR3 nucleotides: TGTGCCAGCAGCTTATCAGCTGGGGCGAATGGCTACACCTTC.

The sample holds many counts of this clonotype. The genes are TRBV12-3 or TRBV12-4 and TRBJ1-4, with TRBD1 matching over 9 bases. The CDR3 covers 15 residues. V lost 7 bases, J lost 3 bases, and 6 bases stayed unmatched. The CDR3: CASTKGTGSNEKLFF. The CDR3 DNA is TGTGCCAGCACCAAAGGGACAGGGTCTAATGAAAAACTGTTTTTT.